These T cell receptor beta chains were read from a single sample in a study of cytomegalovirus exposure and HLA in healthy donors. Profiling relied on immunoSEQ multiplex PCR, and the TCRdb table lists in-frame clones only, not all of them. The sample carries 150,000 to 200,000 clones, approximately 80% recorded once. Sequencing was carried out using PBMCs. The receptors derive from a man between 50 and 59 years old in good health and CMV-seropositive. Both conserved end residues are part of each CDR3. The D gene is left open where the match is weak. Expanded clones get a size class; other rows say once, few or many, or leave the size out.

CDR3 DNA	CDR3 protein	D gene	J gene	clone size	V gene
TGTGCCAGCAGTGAAGGGACTACAAGCACAGATACGCAGTATTTT	CASSEGTTSTDTQYF	NA	TRBJ2-3	few	TRBV2
TGTGCCAGCAGCTTGGGACCCGAGACCGGGGAGACCCAGTACTTC	CASSLGPETGETQYF	NA	TRBJ2-5	NA	TRBV5-4
TGTGCCACCAGTCCGGAAGCGGGGGGGCCCAGCACCTACAATGAGCAGTTCTTC	CATSPEAGGPSTYNEQFF	TRBD2	TRBJ2-1	NA	TRBV15
TGTGCCACCAGCAGGGAAGACAGGGGGCGTATCGGGGAGCTGTTTTTT	CATSREDRGRIGELFF	TRBD1	TRBJ2-2	NA	TRBV15
TGTGCCAGCAGCCCCCCCAGCCTGGGGGGATGGTCCAATGAGCAGTTCTTC	CASSPPSLGGWSNEQFF	NA	TRBJ2-1	NA	TRBV9
TGTGCCACCAGCAGACCGCTTCCCGGGACTCTTATGGTTCAGTACTTC	CATSRPLPGTLMVQYF	NA	TRBJ2-4	NA	TRBV15
TGTGCCAGCAGCTTGGCTGCGACTAGCGGCAGCACAGATACGCAGTATTTT	CASSLAATSGSTDTQYF	TRBD2	TRBJ2-3	NA	TRBV5-8
TGTGCCAGCAGCTCAACAGGGGTGAACACCGGGGAGCTGTTTTTT	CASSSTGVNTGELFF	TRBD1	TRBJ2-2	NA	TRBV11-3
TGTGCCAGCAGCCGTCTCGGCGCAGGGGGCATCTACGAGCAGTACTTC	CASSRLGAGGIYEQYF	TRBD1	TRBJ2-7	NA	TRBV27
TGTGCCAGCAGCCAAGGGGACACATGGGGCACAGATACGCAGTATTTT	CASSQGDTWGTDTQYF	NA	TRBJ2-3	NA	TRBV14
TGCGCCAGCAGCTTGGGTTGGCGGGGGAGTGATGAGCAGTTCTTC	CASSLGWRGSDEQFF	TRBD2	TRBJ2-1	NA	TRBV5-1
TGTGCCAGCAGTTACTTTGCGACATCCGAGCTCTATGGCTACACCTTC	CASSYFATSELYGYTF	NA	TRBJ1-2	NA	TRBV6-5
TGTGCCAGCAGCTTAAGCGGGGGGCTAAGGGAGACCCAGTACTTC	CASSLSGGLRETQYF	TRBD2	TRBJ2-5	NA	TRBV9
TGTGCCAGCGAGGACTCCTCGATTTGGGCCCTCCACTTT	CASEDSSIWALHF	NA	TRBJ1-6	once	TRBV6-5
TGTGCCAGCAGCACCTCGACAGACTATGGCTACACCTTC	CASSTSTDYGYTF	NA	TRBJ1-2	NA	TRBV11-3
TGTGCCAGCAGCTATGGGCCGACCCCTTTTCCCGGGGAGCTGTTTTTT	CASSYGPTPFPGELFF	NA	TRBJ2-2	NA	TRBV5-6
TGCGCCAGCAGTGATGGGAGCTACGAGCAGTACTTC	CASSDGSYEQYF	NA	TRBJ2-7	NA	TRBV5-1
TGTGCCAGCAGTGCATCAGTTGGAGGTGAAAAACTGTTTTTT	CASSASVGGEKLFF	NA	TRBJ1-4	NA	TRBV6-1
TGTGCCAGCAGCTTAAGTACAGGGCGGAACACTGAAGCTTTCTTT	CASSLSTGRNTEAFF	NA	TRBJ1-1	few	TRBV7-3